One sample yielded the 12 T cell receptor beta chains listed below, sequenced in a study of shared clonotypes between healthy human individuals. TCRdb's table, derived via immunoSEQ multiplex PCR, lists solely in-frame clones and lacks some. The sample lists under 2.5 million clones, around 92% seen once, with approximately 0.4% in the top ten. Sequencing was performed on naive CD4+ T cells from PBMCs. As to subset: CD45RA+ positively selected. These receptors all stem from a man younger than 35 in good health. Some clones in this sample may be carry-over from other donors' samples.

This chain connects TRBV29-1 to TRBJ1-1; the D gene is possibly TRBD1 (5 bases). The V end lost 2 bases, the J end lost 1 base, and 8 bases lay between the germline ends. This CDR3 has 13 residues. In germline, CDR1 is SQVTM, CDR2 ANQGSEA. The CDR3 DNA reads TGCAGCGTTGAAATGGGGCAGAACACTGAAGCTTTCTTT. It codes for CSVEMGQNTEAFF.

The chain uses TRBV2 and TRBJ2-2; D remains ambiguous. The V end lost 9 bases, the J end lost 0 bases, and 14 bases lay between the germline ends. The CDR3 extends over 15 amino acids. Germline-derived CDR1 and CDR2 are SNHLY and FYNNEI. The CDR3 coding sequence is TGTGCCAGTATCCCCCTGAGATCGAACACCGGGGAGCTGTTTTTT. This codes for CASIPLRSNTGELFF.

This chain links TRBV28 with TRBJ1-1; D unclear. The CDR3 runs to 14 residues. Germline assignment: CDR1 MDHEN and CDR2 SYDVKM. V was cut by 2 bases and J by 3 bases, with 10 bases left in between. In DNA form, the CDR3 reads TGTGCCAGCAGTTTAGCGCGGAGGGACACTGAAGCTTTCTTT. Protein sequence: CASSLARRDTEAFF.

The chain couples TRBV18 to TRBJ2-7, with 7 nucleotides matching TRBD1. V shed 3 bases and J 0 bases; nucleotides not matched to a gene: 5. This CDR3 is 15 amino acids long. CDR1 is KGHSH, CDR2 LQKENI, per germline. CDR3 amino acids: CASSPYTGASYEQYF. CDR3 DNA sequence: TGTGCCAGCTCACCTTATACAGGGGCCTCCTACGAGCAGTACTTC.

The chain couples TRBV4-3 to TRBJ2-1; 10 bases are a match to TRBD2. V lost 1 base to trimming and J lost 6 bases; unmatched junction nucleotides: 6. This CDR3 spans 16 amino acids. Germline CDR1 is LGHNA and CDR2 is YSLEER. The DNA for the CDR3 is TGCGCCAGCAGCCAAGCGCTAACTAGCGGGGTCAATGAGCAGTTCTTC. Its protein is CASSQALTSGVNEQFF.

In its sample, this clone was seen once. The chain is built from TRBV28 and TRBJ1-5; D is unclear. In germline, CDR1 is MDHEN, CDR2 SYDVKM. CDR3 length: 17 residues. The V end lost 1 base, the J end lost 6 bases, and 19 bases lay between the germline ends. CDR3 nucleotides: TGTGCCAGCAGTTTATTTAGAACCCAATTAAGTAGTCAGCCCCAGCATTTT. It yields the protein CASSLFRTQLSSQPQHF. The full variable domain, rest sourced from reference TRBV28 and TRBJ1-5, is DVKVTQSSRYLVKRTGEKVFLECVQDMDHENMFWYRQDPGLGLRLIYFSYDVKMKEKGDIPEGYSVSREKKERFSLILESASTNQTSMYLCASSLFRTQLSSQPQHFGDGTRLSIL.

V and J are TRBV7-3 and TRBJ2-2; perhaps TRBD2 as D (5 bases). Trimming took off 2 bases at V and 3 bases at J, with 13 bases between the two ends. Germline loops: CDR1 SGHTA, CDR2 FQGTGA. The CDR3 loop spans 16 amino acids. CDR3 bases: TGTGCCAGCAGCTTATTCGACCGGAGGTACACCGGGGAGCTGTTTTTT. Translation gives CASSLFDRRYTGELFF.

The CDR3 protein is CASSRVGGTGELFF. CDR3 sequence (DNA): TGCGCCAGCAGCCGGGTTGGGGGCACCGGGGAGCTGTTTTTT. The genes are TRBV5-1 and TRBJ2-2, with D possibly called TRBD1 or TRBD2 (5 bases each). Trimming took off 4 bases at V and 4 bases at J, with 11 bases between the two ends. The length of the CDR3 is 14 residues. Germline CDR1 SGHRS, CDR2 YFSETQ.

The chain combines TRBV27 with TRBJ1-4, with D possibly TRBD1 on 5 matching bases. The CDR3 extends over 14 amino acids. The germline CDR1 and CDR2 sequences are MNHEY and SMNVEV (reference sequence). V lost 4 bases and J 4 bases, leaving 10 bases between the germline ends. CDR3 region: CASSSGRVNEKLFF. CDR3 bases: TGTGCCAGCAGTTCAGGGCGAGTTAATGAAAAACTGTTTTTT.

CDR3 coding DNA: TGCGCCAGCAGCTTGTGGGTCGCAAACACTGAAGCTTTCTTT. Encoded protein: CASSLWVANTEAFF. This chain connects TRBV5-1 to TRBJ1-1, with D uncertain. The germline CDR1 and CDR2 sequences are SGHRS and YFSETQ. This CDR3 spans 14 amino acids. Trimming shortened V by 1 base and J by 2 bases, and 9 bases separated the two germline ends.

The J gene is TRBJ2-3, the V gene TRBV6-9, with 11 bases fitting TRBD2. Per germline, CDR1 MNHGY and CDR2 SVAAGI. V trimming: 0 bases; J trimming: 4 bases; junction bases outside the gene matches: 9. This CDR3 has 18 amino acids. The CDR3: CASSYSGSGRAGADTQYF. In DNA, the CDR3 is TGTGCCAGCAGTTATTCTGGTAGCGGGAGGGCCGGAGCAGATACGCAGTATTTT.

The chain joins TRBV19 to TRBJ2-3; D is perhaps TRBD2 (5 bases). Germline V gene data show CDR1 as LNHDA and CDR2 as SQIVND (reference sequence). V was trimmed by 3 bases and J by 2 bases, leaving 12 bases between them. The CDR3 runs 15 residues. The CDR3 reads CASSISGILTDTQYF. The CDR3 DNA sequence: TGTGCCAGTAGTATTTCGGGAATCCTCACAGATACGCAGTATTTT.